The 29 T cell receptor beta chains below all came from one sample that was sequenced in a study of shared clonotypes between healthy human individuals (TCRdb year 2020). CD8 naive samples were obtained by positive selection for CCR7 among CD45RO-negative cells, yielding a CD45RA+CCR7+ population from which TemRA cells were excluded. The receptor library was made with the immunoSEQ multiplex PCR assay. In its TCRdb copy, this immuneACCESS table keeps in-frame sequences only and misses some clones. Where compared with another copy, unresolved V genes explain less than half of these, and the others have no known cause. The sample table lists approximately 740,000 clones, more than 85% of them with a count of one. The top ten hold about 25% of the sample. The sample taken for sequencing was naive CD8+ T cells sorted from blood. The sample's cell subset or site, from its label and the paper: CD45RA+CCR7+. The receptor source for this set is a man aged 25-40 years in good health.

The V gene is TRBV7-9, the J gene TRBJ2-3; no clear D. Germline CDR1 SEHNR, CDR2 FQNEAQ (reference sequence). This CDR3 contains 17 residues. Trimming cost V 5 bases and J 0 bases, with 18 bases left between them. CDR3 sequence reads: CASSPTARQYSTDTQYF. For the CDR3, the DNA is TGTGCCAGCAGCCCCACAGCTCGGCAGTATAGCACAGATACGCAGTATTTT. Filled out from reference TRBV7-9 and TRBJ2-3, the complete variable domain reads DTGVSQNPRHKITKRGQNVTFRCDPISEHNRLYWYRQTLGQGPEFLTYFQNEAQLEKSRLLSDRFSAERPKGSFSTLEIQRTEQGDSAMYLCASSPTARQYSTDTQYFGPGTRLTVL.

The rearrangement links TRBV7-2 to TRBJ2-7; 11 bases line up with TRBD2. Looked up from germline, CDR1 is SGHTA and CDR2 is FQGNSA. J lost 6 bases, V lost 3 bases, and 7 bases had no gene match. The CDR3 totals 15 residues. CDR3 protein: CASSLDGLAGGEQYF. In DNA, the CDR3 is TGTGCCAGCAGCTTGGATGGGCTAGCGGGAGGCGAGCAGTACTTC. Combining the CDR3 with reference TRBV7-2 and TRBJ2-7 gives the whole variable domain GAGVSQSPSNKVTEKGKDVELRCDPISGHTALYWYRQSLGQGLEFLIYFQGNSAPDKSGLPSDRFSAERTGGSVSTLTIQRTQQEDSAVYLCASSLDGLAGGEQYFGPGTRLTVT.

Regarding this clone: Compared with germline, one end of the junction differs, possibly owing to a read error. The rearrangement uses TRBV7-7 and TRBJ2-2; D is unclear. CDR1 SSHAT and CDR2 FNYEAQ come from the germline V gene (reference sequence). There are 13 residues in the CDR3. The CDR3 DNA is TGTGCTAGCAGCTTAGGCAAAGCCGGGGAGCTGTTTTTT. Translated: CASSLGKAGELFF.

This chain uses TRBV21-1 with TRBJ1-2; the D call TRBD1 from the table was never checked on the DNA. TRBV21-1 is flagged as a pseudogene. This CDR3 contains 18 residues. CDR3: CASSKASVRGPGYYGYTF. The CDR3 DNA follows: TGTGCCAGCAGCAAAGCGAGCGTAAGGGGTCCGGGTTACTATGGCTACACCTTC.

The genes are TRBV7-3 and TRBJ1-1; no clear D. Trimming took off 5 bases at V and 6 bases at J, with 13 bases between the two ends. Germline V gene lookup returns CDR1 SGHTA and CDR2 FQGTGA. The CDR3 totals 13 residues. This chain's CDR3 is CASSPTRGAEAFF. In DNA form, the CDR3 reads TGTGCCAGCAGCCCAACACGAGGCGCTGAAGCTTTCTTT.

This sequence joins TRBV16 and TRBJ1-5, with D hard to call. The V end was cut by 0 bases, the J end by 5 bases, with 2 bases between. CDR1 is KGHSY, CDR2 FQNENV, per germline. This CDR3 region has 12 residues. The CDR3 nucleotides are TGTGCCAGCAGCCAATCGGATCAGCCCCAGCATTTT. This gives the protein CASSQSDQPQHF.

This clone was seen many times. This chain joins TRBV4-3 and TRBJ2-7; the D is unclear. Trimming stripped 0 bases from V and 0 bases from J, with 15 bases between. This CDR3 is 17 amino acids long. The V gene's germline CDR1 is LGHNA and CDR2 YSLEER. CDR3 sequence (DNA): TGCGCCAGCAGCCAAGATCGTGACGGGTGGGCCTCCTACGAGCAGTACTTC. Translation gives CASSQDRDGWASYEQYF.

This chain joins TRBV7-2 and TRBJ2-7; a weak D match, TRBD2 (6 bases). Germline values: CDR1 SGHTA, CDR2 FQGNSA. Between the trimmed V and J ends, which lost 4 bases and 0 bases, there was a span of 16 bases. The CDR3 loop spans 16 amino acids. This CDR3 reads CASSSIRRDLSYEQYF. DNA for the CDR3: TGTGCCAGCAGCTCTATCAGGCGGGACCTCTCCTACGAGCAGTACTTC.

The rearrangement links TRBV27 to TRBJ2-1, with D possibly being TRBD2 (6 bases). Trimming pared 5 bases from V and 5 bases from J, leaving 16 bases between. This CDR3 spans 15 amino acids. Germline values: CDR1 MNHEY, CDR2 SMNVEV (reference sequence). The CDR3 nucleotides read TGTGCCAGCAGTCCCCGGGAGCGCCAGGACAATGAGCAGTTCTTC. This encodes CASSPRERQDNEQFF.

The chain links TRBV19 to TRBJ2-2; no reliable D call. Trimming pared 3 bases from V and 4 bases from J, leaving 9 bases between. Germline-derived CDR1 and CDR2 are LNHDA and SQIVND (reference sequence). CDR3 length equals 14 residues. The CDR3 is CASSIALGTGELFF. Written as DNA, the CDR3 is TGTGCCAGTAGTATCGCTCTTGGCACCGGGGAGCTGTTTTTT.

This chain links TRBV18 with TRBJ2-1, with 10 bases lining up with TRBD2. There are 17 residues in the CDR3. Germline CDR1 is KGHSH and CDR2 is LQKENI. V was pared by 3 bases and J by 5 bases, with 10 bases of the junction left unmatched. The chain's CDR3 is CASSPKPSGRIDNEQFF. CDR3 sequence (DNA): TGTGCCAGCTCACCGAAGCCTAGCGGGAGAATAGACAATGAGCAGTTCTTC.

This sequence joins TRBV4-1 and TRBJ1-1; D remains unclear. Looked up from germline, CDR1 is MGHRA and CDR2 is YSYEKL. This CDR3 comprises 12 residues. V was shortened by 2 bases and J by 6 bases, with 7 bases between the two germline ends. CDR3 sequence: CASSQLGAEAFF. CDR3 in DNA: TGCGCCAGCAGCCAACTCGGGGCTGAAGCTTTCTTT.

This chain uses TRBV10-2 with TRBJ2-5; possible D gene TRBD2, 5 bases. Between the trimmed V and J ends, which lost 10 bases and 2 bases, there was a span of 14 bases. The CDR3 loop spans 13 amino acids. CDR1 and CDR2 from the germline V gene are WSHSY and SAAADI. This CDR3 is CATEPRVQETQYF. As DNA, the CDR3 is TGCGCCACTGAACCGAGGGTTCAAGAGACCCAGTACTTC.

This chain uses TRBV7-9 with TRBJ1-1, with a possible D match to TRBD1 (6 bases). CDR1 is SEHNR, CDR2 FQNEAQ, per germline (reference sequence). V was clipped by 5 bases and J by 2 bases, with 21 bases between them. The CDR3 has 17 residues. CDR3 sequence (DNA): TGTGCCAGCAGCCTATTCTTTAGGGGGGATCGAAACACTGAAGCTTTCTTT. It encodes CASSLFFRGDRNTEAFF.

On this clone: Other DNA sequences in this sample translate to the same CDR3. The rearrangement uses TRBV9 and TRBJ2-2; 8 nucleotides align to TRBD1. J was trimmed by 2 bases and V by 3 bases; bases with no gene match: 6. CDR3 size: 16 residues. Germline V CDR1 and CDR2: SGDLS, YYNGEE. CDR3 bases: TGTGCCAGCAGCGCTAGGACAGGGACTAACACCGGGGAGCTGTTTTTT. Translating it yields CASSARTGTNTGELFF.

This clone was found once. This chain links TRBV18 with TRBJ1-5; D remains unclear. The ends were cut back, 0 bases at V and 4 bases at J, with 1 base in the middle. The CDR3 loop spans 12 amino acids. Per germline, CDR1 KGHSH and CDR2 LQKENI. The CDR3 reads CASSPPNQPQHF. DNA for the CDR3: TGTGCCAGCTCACCACCAAATCAGCCCCAGCATTTT.

The rearrangement links TRBV9 to TRBJ1-2; D possibly corresponds to TRBD1 (6 bases). Germline CDR1 and CDR2: SGDLS and YYNGEE. The CDR3 totals 12 residues. With 3 bases removed from V and 8 bases from J, the gap between germline ends came to 11 bases. The CDR3 reads CASSGDIQGYTF. The CDR3 region has the DNA TGTGCCAGCAGCGGGGACATTCAGGGCTACACCTTC. Filled out from reference TRBV9 and TRBJ1-2, the complete variable domain reads DSGVTQTPKHLITATGQRVTLRCSPRSGDLSVYWYQQSLDQGLQFLIQYYNGEERAKGNILERFSAQQFPDLHSELNLSSLELGDSALYFCASSGDIQGYTFGSGTRLTVV.

V usage is TRBV13 and J usage is TRBJ2-1, with 9 nucleotides matching TRBD1. The CDR3 contains 17 residues. Germline loops: CDR1 PRHDT, CDR2 FYEKMQ (reference sequence). Trimming took 4 bases from V and 4 from J; bases not matched to a gene: 11. The CDR3 nucleotides read TGTGCCAGCAGCTCCCGGGACAGGGTTTGGCGGTACAATGAGCAGTTCTTC. It yields the protein CASSSRDRVWRYNEQFF.

The chain employs TRBV27 and TRBJ2-1; tentatively, D is TRBD2 (6 bases). The CDR3 has 13 residues. Germline values: CDR1 MNHEY, CDR2 SMNVEV (reference sequence). The V end was cut by 8 bases, the J end by 3 bases, with 11 bases between. The CDR3 reads CASRLDYYNEQFF. CDR3 DNA sequence: TGTGCCAGCCGACTGGACTACTACAATGAGCAGTTCTTC.

The rearrangement joins TRBV7-8 to TRBJ2-7; 10 bases line up with TRBD2. The CDR3 length is 17 residues. Germline loops: CDR1 SGHVS, CDR2 FQNEAQ. The trim removed 6 bases at V and 2 bases at J, leaving 13 bases unmatched. The DNA for the CDR3 is TGTGCCAGCAGAGCGACAAGACTAGCGGGTAAAACCTACGAGCAGTACTTC. Its protein is CASRATRLAGKTYEQYF.

The chain joins TRBV28 to TRBJ1-5; tentative D call: TRBD1 (5 bases). This CDR3 is 14 amino acids long. Trimming took 7 bases from V and 3 from J, leaving 13 bases between them. CDR1 and CDR2 (germline): MDHEN, SYDVKM. The CDR3 sequence is CASTPREINQPQHF. DNA of the CDR3: TGTGCCAGCACCCCCAGGGAGATCAATCAGCCCCAGCATTTT.

This CDR3 is CASSPPSGSCTGELFF. The CDR3 coding sequence is TGTGCCAGCTCACCCCCTAGCGGGAGTTGTACCGGGGAGCTGTTTTTT. V gene TRBV18 combines with J gene TRBJ2-2; 10 bases are shared with TRBD2. CDR1 is KGHSH, CDR2 LQKENI, per germline. CDR3 length equals 16 residues. Unmatched junction bases numbered 6, after V lost 3 bases and J lost 5 bases.

V is TRBV6-6 and J is TRBJ2-3, with 8 bases matching TRBD1. The CDR3 covers 15 residues. Germline values: CDR1 MNHNY, CDR2 SVGAGI (reference sequence). The junction had 6 bases not matched to a gene; V was cut back by 5 bases and J by 2 bases. The CDR3 protein is CASSTTGGDTDTQYF. CDR3 in DNA: TGTGCCAGCAGTACCACAGGGGGAGACACAGATACGCAGTATTTT.

V gene TRBV6-6 combines with J gene TRBJ2-3; possible D gene TRBD1, 6 bases. The germline CDR1 and CDR2 sequences are MNHNY and SVGAGI (reference sequence). The CDR3 is made up of 12 amino acids. V was trimmed by 0 bases and J by 11 bases, leaving 9 bases between them. The CDR3 spells CASSYSDRRQYF. CDR3 DNA: TGTGCCAGCAGTTACTCGGACAGAAGGCAGTATTTT.

This clone was counted between two and nine times. The CDR3 sequence: CAIKEGSYEQYF. The CDR3 coding sequence is TGTGCCATCAAAGAGGGGTCCTACGAGCAGTACTTC. The V call is TRBV10-3, the J call TRBJ2-7; D is tentatively TRBD1 or TRBD2 (5 bases each). V was cut by 7 bases and J by 1 base, with 8 bases left in between. CDR3 length: 12 residues. Germline assignment: CDR1 ENHRY and CDR2 SYGVKD.

The rearrangement joins TRBV13 to TRBJ1-3, with D possibly TRBD1 on 5 matching bases. Germline loops: CDR1 PRHDT, CDR2 FYEKMQ (reference sequence). The CDR3 sequence is 14 residues long. The V gene lost 0 bases and the J gene lost 6 bases, with 9 bases spanning the gap. The CDR3 here is CASSLGHGANTIYF. Here the CDR3 DNA reads TGTGCCAGCAGCTTAGGCCACGGGGCAAACACCATATATTTT.

The chain joins TRBV5-4 to TRBJ2-2, with D tentatively TRBD1 (5 bases). CDR3 size: 16 residues. Germline CDR1 and CDR2: SGHNT and YYREEE (reference sequence). Trimming removed 4 bases at V and 7 bases at J, with 20 bases between. The DNA for the CDR3 is TGTGCCAGCAGCGTCCCCCCTAACAGCACAGGCGGGGAGCTGTTTTTT. Translating gives CASSVPPNSTGGELFF.

The chain is built from TRBV19 and TRBJ2-4; a weak D match, TRBD1 (6 bases). Germline lookup yields CDR1 LNHDA and CDR2 SQIVND (reference sequence). Trimming took off 9 bases at V and 3 bases at J, with 12 bases between the two ends. The length of the CDR3 is 13 residues. The CDR3 spells CASRGMGKNIQYF. The CDR3 nucleotides are TGTGCCAGCAGGGGAATGGGCAAAAACATTCAGTACTTC. The full variable domain, in which reference TRBV19 and TRBJ2-4 provide the parts outside the CDR3, is DGGITQSPKYLFRKEGQNVTLSCEQNLNHDAMYWYRQDPGQGLRLIYYSQIVNDFQKGDIAEGYSVSREKKESFPLTVTSAQKNPTAFYLCASRGMGKNIQYFGAGTRLSVL.

The chain is built from TRBV7-2 and TRBJ2-7; D ambiguous. The CDR3 consists of 12 residues. Germline V CDR1 and CDR2: SGHTA, FQGNSA. The V end lost 5 bases, the J end lost 6 bases, and 11 bases lay between the germline ends. The CDR3 is CASSPHSSEQYF. The CDR3 nucleotides are TGTGCCAGCAGCCCCCACTCGAGCGAGCAGTACTTC.